A selection of T cell receptor beta chains follows, all from one sample in a study of Ad26.COV2.S vaccination and SARS-CoV-2 variants. Repertoires were generated with immunoSEQ multiplex PCR, while TCRdb's copy carries only in-frame clones and drops some. The table lists some 520,000 clones, 70% to 90% of them singletons. The sample in question was peripheral blood, obtained in a trial of Ad26.COV2.S vaccine versus placebo. The origin of the receptors is a person aged 18-65 years who received the Ad26.COV2.S COVID-19 vaccine or a placebo. The CDR3 runs from the conserved cysteine through the conserved F or W. The D gene is left open where the match is weak. Only some rows state a clone size, as once, few, many or a class for expanded clones.

CDR3aa	CDR3nt	d_gene	abundance	v_gene	j_gene
CASSTGANVLTF	TGTGCCAGCAGCACTGGGGCCAACGTCCTGACTTTC	.	.	TRBV6-5	TRBJ2-6
CASSPTGDYGYTF	TGTGCCAGCAGCCCGACAGGGGACTATGGCTACACCTTC	TRBD1	many	TRBV6-6	TRBJ1-2
CASSPSGQGENTEAFF	TGTGCCAGCAGCCCCTCGGGCCAGGGCGAGAACACTGAAGCTTTCTTT	.	.	TRBV27	TRBJ1-1
CASSHPGQGSTEAFF	TGCGCCAGCAGCCATCCGGGACAGGGGTCCACTGAAGCTTTCTTT	TRBD1	.	TRBV4-1	TRBJ1-1
CASRDQGLGEQFF	TGTGCCAGCAGGGACCAGGGGTTGGGTGAGCAGTTCTTC	.	.	TRBV6-5	TRBJ2-1
CASSHTLGGTGVADTQYF	TGTGCCAGCAGCCATACTCTGGGGGGGACAGGGGTCGCAGATACGCAGTATTTT	TRBD1	.	TRBV7-2	TRBJ2-3
CASSDPGREGYEQFF	TGTGCCAGCAGTGACCCCGGGCGGGAAGGTTATGAGCAGTTCTTC	.	.	TRBV6-1	TRBJ2-1
CASSPGNTEAFF	TGTGCCAGCTCACCGGGGAACACTGAAGCTTTCTTT	.	once	TRBV18	TRBJ1-1
CASSLRGLPYNEQFF	TGTGCCAGCAGTTTAAGGGGACTCCCCTACAATGAGCAGTTCTTC	.	.	TRBV27	TRBJ2-1
CASSLGENTEAFF	TGTGCCAGCAGTTTGGGGGAGAACACTGAAGCTTTCTTT	.	few	TRBV12-3/TRBV12-4	TRBJ1-1
CASSPVRDTNSPLHF	TGTGCCAGCAGCCCTGTCCGGGACACCAATTCACCCCTCCACTTT	.	few	TRBV6-6	TRBJ1-6
CASNSGPVQETQYF	TGTGCCAGCAACTCAGGGCCTGTCCAAGAGACCCAGTACTTC	.	.	TRBV7-2	TRBJ2-5
CASSKQGINQETQYF	TGTGCCAGTAGTAAACAGGGGATAAACCAAGAGACCCAGTACTTC	TRBD1	.	TRBV19	TRBJ2-5